This entry lists 27 T cell receptor beta chains sequenced from one sample in a study of OX40 agonist ivuxolimab in advanced cancers. Libraries were made using the immunoSEQ multiplex PCR assay. TCRdb stores this immuneACCESS table with in-frame sequences only. Part of the clones is absent; in the studies checked, under half of the shortfall reflects unresolved V genes, and no reason is known for the rest. The sample profile shows 35,000 to 50,000 clones; 80% to 90% of them were found once. Approximately 5% of the sample is in the top ten clones. The sequencing here drew on CD4+ or CD8+ T cells sorted from blood, taken in a trial of the OX40 agonist ivuxolimab. These receptors were taken from an adult with an advanced solid tumor such as melanoma, head and neck, liver or kidney cancer.

This clone occurred a few times. The rearrangement joins TRBV27 to TRBJ2-5, with 9 bases that match TRBD1. Per the germline V gene, CDR1 is MNHEY and CDR2 is SMNVEV (reference sequence). The CDR3 spans 15 residues. Trimming took 0 bases from V and 5 from J; bases not matched to a gene: 4. The CDR3 protein is CASSLSGTGQETQYF. CDR3 coding DNA: TGTGCCAGCAGTTTATCTGGGACAGGGCAGGAGACCCAGTACTTC.

The chain has TRBV9 and TRBJ2-1; 8 nucleotides line up with TRBD2. The CDR3 loop spans 16 amino acids. Trimming cost V 0 bases and J 2 bases; bases outside gene matches: 4. Germline CDR1 reads SGDLS; CDR2 reads YYNGEE. The CDR3 region is CASSVGVAGTYNEQFF. In nucleotides, the CDR3 is TGTGCCAGCAGCGTAGGGGTAGCGGGGACCTACAATGAGCAGTTCTTC.

The chain recombines TRBV7-9 with TRBJ2-3; TRBD2 aligns across 8 bases. The V and J ends lost 1 base and 0 bases, in that order; junction bases with no gene match: 9. CDR3 size: 18 residues. Germline CDR1 reads SEHNR; CDR2 reads FQNEAQ (reference sequence). As DNA, the CDR3 is TGTGCCAGCAGCTTAGGGATTTCGGGGGGGCTCAGCACAGATACGCAGTATTTT. Translation: CASSLGISGGLSTDTQYF. Supplemented by reference TRBV7-9 and TRBJ2-3, the full variable domain reads DTGVSQNPRHKITKRGQNVTFRCDPISEHNRLYWYRQTLGQGPEFLTYFQNEAQLEKSRLLSDRFSAERPKGSFSTLEIQRTEQGDSAMYLCASSLGISGGLSTDTQYFGPGTRLTVL.

The chain combines TRBV2 with TRBJ2-7, with 7 positions matching TRBD1. CDR1 is SNHLY, CDR2 FYNNEI, per germline. The CDR3 length is 11 residues. J lost 12 bases, V lost 7 bases, and 9 bases had no gene match. CDR3 nucleotide sequence: TGTGCCAGCATCTTAGGGGGCCCTTCGTACTTC. Encoded protein: CASILGGPSYF.

The V gene is TRBV28, the J gene TRBJ2-5; 9 bases align to TRBD1. In germline, CDR1 is MDHEN, CDR2 SYDVKM. CDR3 length: 15 amino acids. After removal of 5 bases from V and 3 bases from J, the junction contained 7 bases not matched to a gene. The CDR3 region is CASSDLTGGEETQYF. For the CDR3, the DNA is TGTGCCAGCAGTGACTTGACAGGGGGTGAAGAGACCCAGTACTTC.

This clone has a handful of counts. V and J are TRBV6-1 and TRBJ1-3; possible D gene TRBD1, 6 bases. V gave up 10 bases and J gave up 3 bases, with 19 bases separating them. Per germline, CDR1 MNHNS and CDR2 SASEGT. This CDR3 is 15 amino acids long. CDR3 amino acids: CATTPTWTVGNTIYF. The CDR3 DNA reads TGTGCCACCACCCCCACGTGGACAGTTGGAAACACCATATATTTT.

This chain uses TRBV6-5 with TRBJ2-7, with D tentatively TRBD2 (5 bases). This CDR3 is built from 14 residues. Germline V gives CDR1 MNHEY, CDR2 SVGAGI. V lost 6 bases, J lost 5 bases, and 17 bases lay in between. The CDR3 nucleotides read TGTGCCAGCAGCCCTACACCCGCCGGGAACGAGCAGTACTTC. Its protein product is CASSPTPAGNEQYF.

The chain has TRBV2 and TRBJ2-7, with 8 bases identical to TRBD1. J was trimmed by 3 bases and V by 7 bases; bases with no gene match: 11. Germline values: CDR1 SNHLY, CDR2 FYNNEI. This CDR3 has 15 amino acids. The CDR3 protein is CASIGSRTGNYEQYF. The CDR3, as DNA: TGTGCCAGCATCGGTAGTAGGACAGGGAACTACGAGCAGTACTTC. The full variable domain, in which reference TRBV2 and TRBJ2-7 provide the parts outside the CDR3, is EPEVTQTPSHQVTQMGQEVILRCVPISNHLYFYWYRQILGQKVEFLVSFYNNEISEKSEIFDDQFSVERPDGSNFTLKIRSTKLEDSAMYFCASIGSRTGNYEQYFGPGTRLTVT.

This clone was seen a single time. V and J are TRBV5-1 and TRBJ2-7; TRBD1 matches at 7 bases. Germline values: CDR1 SGHRS, CDR2 YFSETQ. This CDR3 is built from 15 residues. V shed 4 bases and J 4 bases; nucleotides not matched to a gene: 11. The CDR3 DNA is TGCGCCAGCAGCCCGGGGACAGAACCTTGGTACGAGCAGTACTTC. Translating it yields CASSPGTEPWYEQYF.

The V call is TRBV18, the J call TRBJ2-6, with TRBD1 matching over 11 bases. Germline V gene data show CDR1 as KGHSH and CDR2 as LQKENI. The CDR3 runs 17 residues. Trimming cost V 6 bases and J 1 base; bases outside gene matches: 5. CDR3: CASSQGQGASGANVLTF. The CDR3, as DNA: TGTGCCAGCTCCCAAGGACAGGGGGCTTCTGGGGCCAACGTCCTGACTTTC.

The chain carries TRBV28 and TRBJ2-7, with D possibly matching TRBD1 (5 bases). V gave up 2 bases and J gave up 2 bases, with 10 bases separating them. The V gene's germline CDR1 is MDHEN and CDR2 SYDVKM. The length of the CDR3 is 14 residues. The CDR3 DNA reads as TGTGCCAGCAGTTTACCAGGGATTCCCTACGAGCAGTACTTC. Its protein product is CASSLPGIPYEQYF.

The genes are TRBV11-2 and TRBJ2-3, with no clear D. V was clipped by 0 bases and J by 1 base, with 5 bases between them. Germline V gives CDR1 SGHAT, CDR2 FQNNGV. The length of the CDR3 is 14 residues. The CDR3 bases are TGTGCCAGCAGCTTAGATACGGGCACAGATACGCAGTATTTT. Amino acids: CASSLDTGTDTQYF.

CDR3 region: CAWRRINTIYF. CDR3 nucleotide sequence: TGTGCCTGGAGGAGAATCAACACCATATATTTT. This chain connects TRBV30 to TRBJ1-3; D gene ambiguous. The V end was cut by 3 bases, the J end by 7 bases, with 7 bases between. Germline V lookup: CDR1 GTSNPN, CDR2 SVGIG (reference sequence). This CDR3 has 11 residues.

This rearrangement joins TRBV7-2 to TRBJ2-3; D perhaps matches TRBD1 (6 bases). Per the germline V gene, CDR1 is SGHTA and CDR2 is FQGNSA. The CDR3 length is 14 residues. The V and J ends lost 5 bases and 2 bases respectively, with 11 bases between them. The CDR3, as DNA: TGTGCCAGCAGCCTTGGACAGCACACAGATACGCAGTATTTT. The encoded protein is CASSLGQHTDTQYF. Drawing the rest from reference TRBV7-2 and TRBJ2-3, the complete variable domain is GAGVSQSPSNKVTEKGKDVELRCDPISGHTALYWYRQSLGQGLEFLIYFQGNSAPDKSGLPSDRFSAERTGGSVSTLTIQRTQQEDSAVYLCASSLGQHTDTQYFGPGTRLTVL.

Notes on this clone: The junction departs from the called germline gene at one end, perhaps through a read error. The chain couples TRBV6-1 to TRBJ2-5, with TRBD2 identical over 9 bases. This CDR3 region has 16 residues. In germline, CDR1 is MNHNS, CDR2 SASEGT. CDR3 loop: CTSSEGGGRAVETQYF. The CDR3 DNA reads as TGTACCAGCAGTGAGGGTGGCGGGAGGGCCGTGGAGACCCAGTACTTC.

The chain couples TRBV6-6 to TRBJ2-7; 7 nucleotides align to TRBD1. The CDR3 totals 13 residues. The ends lost 10 bases at V and 1 base at J; junction bases unmatched: 7. CDR1 is MNHNY, CDR2 SVGAGI, per germline (reference sequence). CDR3 coding DNA: TGTGCCACCGCCGGGACAGCATCCTACGAGCAGTACTTC. It encodes CATAGTASYEQYF.

The V and J genes are TRBV19 and TRBJ2-1, with D uncertain. The CDR3 length is 17 residues. CDR1 is LNHDA and CDR2 is SQIVND in the germline V gene (reference sequence). The V and J ends lost 0 bases and 0 bases respectively, with 12 bases between them. For the CDR3, the DNA is TGTGCCAGTAGTATAGATCCCTCCCCGAGCTCCTACAATGAGCAGTTCTTC. Translating gives CASSIDPSPSSYNEQFF.

The CDR3, as DNA: TGTGCCACCAGCAGAGACAGGATCGAGAATGAAAAACTGTTTTTT. Residues: CATSRDRIENEKLFF. The rearrangement joins TRBV15 to TRBJ1-4; D is uncertain. The CDR3 covers 15 residues. The ends were cut back, 0 bases at V and 5 bases at J, with 10 bases in the middle. Germline values: CDR1 LNHNV, CDR2 YYDKDF (reference sequence).

This chain uses TRBV4-3 with TRBJ2-7, with TRBD1 matching 9 bases. The germline V gene encodes CDR1 LGHNA and CDR2 YSLEER. The trim removed 4 bases at V and 6 bases at J, leaving 7 bases unmatched. This CDR3 region has 14 residues. The CDR3 DNA reads TGCGCCAGCAGCCCGGGACAGGGTGGTTCCGAGCAGTACTTC. As protein: CASSPGQGGSEQYF.

J is TRBJ1-5 and V is TRBV6-1, with a possible D match to TRBD1 (6 bases). V was clipped by 6 bases and J by 1 base, with 13 bases between them. Germline V gene sequence: CDR1 MNHNS, CDR2 SASEGT. The CDR3 has 15 residues. The CDR3 protein is CASRTRGASNQPQHF. In nucleotides, the CDR3 is TGTGCCAGCAGGACCCGGGGGGCAAGCAATCAGCCCCAGCATTTT.

The V gene is TRBV6-5, the J gene TRBJ1-1, with TRBD1 as a possible D gene (5 bases). CDR3 length equals 15 residues. Trimming shortened V by 1 base and J by 1 base, and 10 bases separated the two germline ends. CDR1 is MNHEY and CDR2 is SVGAGI in the germline V gene. The CDR3 sequence: CASSYWGVTNTEAFF. CDR3 bases: TGTGCCAGCAGTTACTGGGGGGTTACGAACACTGAAGCTTTCTTT.

Written as DNA, the CDR3 is TGTGCCACCAGCAGAGATAGATACAGCTCGTCCTACGAGCAGTACTTC. It codes for CATSRDRYSSSYEQYF. The rearrangement uses TRBV15 and TRBJ2-7; D unclear. This CDR3 contains 16 residues. Trimming stripped 0 bases from V and 1 base from J, with 13 bases between. Germline CDR1 reads LNHNV; CDR2 reads YYDKDF (reference sequence).

The chain couples TRBV6-6 to TRBJ2-3, with a weak D call TRBD1 (5 bases). Looked up from germline, CDR1 is MNHNY and CDR2 is SVGAGI (reference sequence). V was clipped by 6 bases and J by 3 bases, with 16 bases between them. This CDR3 comprises 15 residues. The CDR3 loop reads CASRSTAVGTDTQYF. The DNA of the CDR3 is TGTGCCAGCAGATCGACAGCTGTGGGAACAGATACGCAGTATTTT.

J is TRBJ1-1 and V is TRBV4-2; D remains ambiguous. This CDR3 is built from 14 residues. Germline CDR1 reads LGHNA; CDR2 reads YNFKEQ. The V end was cut by 4 bases, the J end by 4 bases, with 13 bases between. The CDR3 loop reads CASSPKALPTEAFF. CDR3 nucleotide sequence: TGTGCCAGCAGCCCTAAAGCACTACCCACTGAAGCTTTCTTT.

DNA for the CDR3: TGTGCCAGCAGTTTATGGGGTAGCGGGGGCCGCCCCTACGAGCAGTACTTC. It translates to CASSLWGSGGRPYEQYF. The V call is TRBV28, the J call TRBJ2-7; 9 bases match TRBD2. The CDR3 is 17 residues long. After removal of 0 bases from V and 2 bases from J, the junction contained 8 bases not matched to a gene. Germline CDR1 and CDR2: MDHEN and SYDVKM.

The gene calls are TRBV27 and TRBJ2-2, with 7 bases matching TRBD1. V shed 4 bases and J 6 bases; nucleotides not matched to a gene: 2. The CDR3 contains 13 residues. The germline CDR1 and CDR2 sequences are MNHEY and SMNVEV (reference sequence). The CDR3 loop is CASSSTGAGELFF. CDR3 coding DNA: TGTGCCAGCAGTTCCACAGGGGCCGGGGAGCTGTTTTTT.

The chain links TRBV28 to TRBJ1-2, with D hard to call. Germline lookup yields CDR1 MDHEN and CDR2 SYDVKM. Trimming removed 4 bases from V and 5 bases from J, with 8 bases in between. There are 12 residues in the CDR3. CDR3: CASSSLQYGYTF. For the CDR3, the DNA is TGTGCCAGCAGTTCCTTACAGTATGGCTACACCTTC.